This TCR beta chain was found in a study of blood T cell repertoires in COVID-19. Study-level information: Samples of COVID-19 (acute and convalescent) were obtained from the United States, Italy and Spain. Sources were T cells, B-cell-depleted T cells, or PBMCs; the material itself was cDNA or gDNA.

Authors' data handling: By means of reference gene primer amplification, nucleated cell counts were estimated. Data came from immunoSEQ multiplex PCR; TCRdb stores just in-frame clones and leaves some out. V and J calls plus clone size are reproduced from that table; the DNA served to infer D and trimming. The data show some 70,000 clones, with about 90% seen just once and 5.3% held by the top ten. CDR3 length equals 20 residues. The rearrangement joins TRBV21-1 to TRBJ1-5; the table's D call, TRBD1, has no DNA check behind it. TRBV21-1 is tagged as a pseudogene. The sequence was collected from a man aged 50 to 59 with acute or convalescent COVID-19. The specimen was peripheral blood. DNA of the CDR3: TGTGCCAGCAGCAACCCTTTTCCGGGACAGCCTTATTATAGCAATCAGCCCCAGCATTTT. Amino acids: CASSNPFPGQPYYSNQPQHF.